Presented here are 8 T cell receptor beta chains from one specimen sequenced in a study of blood T cell repertoires in COVID-19. Only in-frame clones appear in the TCRdb table, and some are missing; sequencing was by immunoSEQ multiplex PCR. The sample lists fewer than 200,000 clones, 70% to 80% occurring once. Sequenced sample: PBMCs or T cells enriched from blood (not recorded which). All receptors come from a woman aged 45-65 years who had recovered from COVID-19.

This clone was counted once. J is TRBJ2-7 and V is TRBV19; TRBD1 agrees at 8 bases. With 6 bases clipped from V and 5 bases from J, the junction kept 12 bases outside the gene matches. Looked up from germline, CDR1 is LNHDA and CDR2 is SQIVND (reference sequence). The CDR3 is 15 amino acids. The CDR3 DNA follows: TGTGCCAGTAGGAAAGAATCGGACAGGGACCACGAGCAGTACTTC. Translation gives CASRKESDRDHEQYF.

J is TRBJ2-1 and V is TRBV7-9; TRBD2 aligns across 10 bases. V shed 5 bases and J 4 bases; nucleotides not matched to a gene: 5. From germline, CDR1 is SEHNR and CDR2 FQNEAQ (reference sequence). CDR3 size: 15 residues. This CDR3 reads CASSQSSGSYNEQFF. The CDR3 nucleotides are TGTGCCAGCAGCCAATCTAGCGGGAGTTACAATGAGCAGTTCTTC.

The chain employs TRBV12-3 or TRBV12-4 and TRBJ1-1, with 7 bases lining up with TRBD1. Germline trimming cut 8 bases from V and 9 bases from J; bases unmatched to any gene: 6. This CDR3 is 11 amino acids long. CDR3 nucleotides: TGTGCCAGCGGCCAGACAGGGAAAGCTTTCTTT. Its translation: CASGQTGKAFF.

The V and J genes are TRBV3-1 (or the pseudogene TRBV3-2) and TRBJ1-2; 8 nucleotides agree with TRBD1. CDR3 length: 15 residues. The germline CDR1 and CDR2 sequences are LGHDT and YNNKEL (reference sequence). The ends lost 0 bases at V and 6 bases at J; junction bases unmatched: 6. CDR3 DNA: TGTGCCAGCAGCCAAGAGGGACCCAGGGGGCATGGCTACACCTTC. Translation: CASSQEGPRGHGYTF.

V is TRBV6-4 and J is TRBJ2-1; TRBD2 aligns across 9 bases. CDR1 and CDR2 (germline): MRHNA, SNTAGT. V was pared by 4 bases and J by 2 bases, with 6 bases of the junction left unmatched. There are 16 residues in the CDR3. The chain's CDR3 is CASSAGLAFPYNEQFF. The CDR3 nucleotides are TGTGCCAGCAGTGCCGGACTAGCGTTCCCCTACAATGAGCAGTTCTTC.

The rearrangement uses TRBV20-1 and TRBJ2-7, with D uncertain. Trimming removed 7 bases at V and 4 bases at J, with 11 bases between. The CDR3 extends over 11 amino acids. Germline-derived CDR1 and CDR2 are DFQATT and SNEGSKA (reference sequence). CDR3 loop: CSVPHEYEQYF. CDR3 in DNA: TGCAGTGTTCCTCACGAGTACGAGCAGTACTTC.

The chain carries TRBV20-1 and TRBJ2-1, with D unresolved. CDR1 and CDR2 from the germline V gene are DFQATT and SNEGSKA (reference sequence). V lost 3 bases to trimming and J lost 0 bases, with 9 bases between them. This CDR3 is 14 amino acids long. The chain's CDR3 is CSASQRDSYNEQFF. The CDR3 region has the DNA TGCAGTGCTAGTCAGCGAGACTCCTACAATGAGCAGTTCTTC.

This chain links TRBV5-1 with TRBJ1-4; TRBD1 matches at 9 bases. This CDR3 region has 14 residues. Unmatched junction bases numbered 5, after V lost 0 bases and J lost 11 bases. Per germline, CDR1 SGHRS and CDR2 YFSETQ. The CDR3 loop is CASSLGTGEVKLFF. The CDR3 DNA follows: TGCGCCAGCAGCTTGGGGACAGGGGAAGTCAAACTGTTTTTT.